Detailed here is one T cell receptor (beta chain). Its target is not known. The read ends 3 residues before the CDR3 terminus; that terminus is restored from the germline J gene. This record belongs to a study of Tregs in tolerant kidney transplant recipients. Unstimulated Tregs (CD4+CD25+CD127-) and CD4+CD25- non-Tregs were sorted from PBMCs. Study-wide results and limits: Biological reproducibility was not directly addressed in this study. Some patients' samples used different primers over time, so nucleotide sequences weren't comparable. The most relevant donor-specific Treg TCRbeta repertoire apparently came from expansion with activated donor B cells.

Sequencing used immunoSEQ multiplex PCR; TCRdb keeps in-frame clones, though not all of them. Its table lists approximately 35,000 clones. Trimming stripped 2 bases from V and 1 base from J, with 8 bases between. From germline, CDR1 is MNHNS and CDR2 SASEGT. This CDR3 region has 15 residues. The sequence was collected from a human donor who received a combined kidney and bone marrow transplant. The chain has TRBV6-1 and TRBJ2-2; perhaps TRBD1 as D (6 bases). The sample consisted of CD8+ T cells from blood, taken before the transplant. The CDR3 bases that were read are TGTGCCAGCAGTGAAATAGGGGGGAACACCGGGGAG. This translates into CASSEIGGNTGE. The entire CDR3 protein is CASSEIGGNTGELFF.